The 30 T cell receptor beta chains below all came from one sample that was sequenced in a study of shared clonotypes between healthy human individuals (TCRdb year 2020). Library generation was performed with the immunoSEQ multiplex PCR assay. This is the immuneACCESS table as TCRdb keeps it, with only in-frame sequences that have V and J called. A part of the clones is gone; compared with another copy, unresolved V genes explain less than half, and the rest is unexplained. Across this sample there are under 1,100,000 clones, with around 74% seen only once. Jointly, the top ten make up 1.4% of the sample. Sequenced: memory CD4+ T cells sorted from blood. The cell subset or site label for this specimen denotes: CD45RA-negative fraction. Receptor source: a man aged 18 to 30 in good health.

The chain recombines TRBV30 with TRBJ1-3; possibly TRBD1 for D (5 bases). V shed 0 bases and J shed 4 bases, with 13 bases lying between them. The CDR3 contains 15 residues. CDR1 is GTSNPN and CDR2 is SVGIG in the germline V gene (reference sequence). The CDR3 protein is CAWSVRGLGGNTIYF. The DNA for the CDR3 is TGTGCCTGGAGTGTACGGGGGTTAGGGGGAAACACCATATATTTT. The full variable domain, with the rest looked up from reference TRBV30 and TRBJ1-3, is SQTIHQWPATLVQPVGSPLSLECTVEGTSNPNLYWYRQAAGRGLQLLFYSVGIGQISSEVPQNLSASRPQDRQFILSSKKLLLSDSGFYLCAWSVRGLGGNTIYFGEGSWLTVV.

The rearrangement links TRBV29-1 to TRBJ1-1; D is ambiguous. CDR3 length equals 13 residues. Between the trimmed V and J ends, which lost 5 bases and 1 base, there was a span of 11 bases. From germline, CDR1 is SQVTM and CDR2 ANQGSEA. In DNA, the CDR3 is TGCAGCGTTTGGGCCGCCTGGAACACTGAAGCTTTCTTT. This sequence encodes CSVWAAWNTEAFF.

V usage is TRBV9 and J usage is TRBJ2-7, with TRBD1 as a possible D gene (6 bases). Deletions cut 3 bases from V and 11 bases from J, with 15 bases between. CDR3 length equals 12 residues. The germline V gene has CDR1 SGDLS and CDR2 YYNGEE. Here the CDR3 reads CASSAITGSKYF. In nucleotides, the CDR3 is TGTGCCAGCAGCGCTATCACAGGGAGTAAGTACTTC. The variable domain in full, with the rest retrieved from reference TRBV9 and TRBJ2-7, is DSGVTQTPKHLITATGQRVTLRCSPRSGDLSVYWYQQSLDQGLQFLIQYYNGEERAKGNILERFSAQQFPDLHSELNLSSLELGDSALYFCASSAITGSKYFGPGTRLTVT.

The V and J genes are TRBV6-5 and TRBJ2-3; no clear D. The CDR3 contains 12 residues. Germline V gene sequence: CDR1 MNHEY, CDR2 SVGAGI. The ends were cut back, 6 bases at V and 5 bases at J, with 9 bases in the middle. For the CDR3, the DNA is TGTGCCAGCAGCCCCTCGTTAGATACGCAGTATTTT. Translated: CASSPSLDTQYF.

The V gene is TRBV5-1, the J gene TRBJ2-7, with TRBD2 matching over 13 bases. The CDR3 is 18 residues long. Looked up from germline, CDR1 is SGHRS and CDR2 is YFSETQ. The J segment lost 0 bases and the V segment lost 0 bases, leaving 6 bases of the junction unmatched. The CDR3 DNA reads as TGCGCCAGCAGCTTGGAAACTAGCGGGAGGGCGAGCTCCTACGAGCAGTACTTC. It specifies CASSLETSGRASSYEQYF.

The chain recombines TRBV27 with TRBJ2-7; 7 nucleotides line up with TRBD2. This CDR3 is 14 amino acids long. Germline CDR1 reads MNHEY; CDR2 reads SMNVEV (reference sequence). With V trimmed by 5 bases and J by 3 bases, 7 bases remained unmatched. CDR3 nucleotide sequence: TGTGCCAGCAGTCCCCGGACTAGAAACTACGAGCAGTACTTC. Its translation: CASSPRTRNYEQYF.

On this clone: It may be a read error: a sequence one base away is much more abundant. The V and J genes are TRBV7-9 and TRBJ1-5; TRBD1 agrees at 7 bases. J gave up 4 bases and V 1 base, and 4 bases lay outside the gene matches. CDR1 is SEHNR and CDR2 is FQNEAQ in the germline V gene (reference sequence). The CDR3 totals 15 residues. The CDR3 coding sequence is TGTGCCAGCAGCTTAGTCGGGACAGTTAATCAGCCCCAGCATTTT. This codes for CASSLVGTVNQPQHF.

The genes are TRBV28 and TRBJ2-1; the D is unclear. CDR1 and CDR2 (germline): MDHEN, SYDVKM. The CDR3 has 14 residues. The V and J ends lost 3 bases and 3 bases respectively, with 9 bases between them. The CDR3, as DNA: TGTGCCAGCAGTTTGGTATCCAACTACAATGAGCAGTTCTTC. Translating it yields CASSLVSNYNEQFF.

The CDR3 DNA sequence: TGTGCCAGCAGCTCACGGGGAGCGAACACCGGGGAGCTGTTTTTT. Residues: CASSSRGANTGELFF. This sequence joins TRBV5-4 and TRBJ2-2, with D perhaps TRBD2 (5 bases). This CDR3 has 15 amino acids. In germline, CDR1 is SGHNT, CDR2 YYREEE (reference sequence). V lost 3 bases, J lost 0 bases, and 9 bases lay in between.

The CDR3 bases are TGTGCCAGCGGGATCGAAGGCACAGATACGCAGTATTTT. It yields the protein CASGIEGTDTQYF. The chain carries TRBV2 and TRBJ2-3; unclear D gene. The V end was cut by 8 bases, the J end by 1 base, with 10 bases between. This CDR3 is built from 13 residues. In germline, CDR1 is SNHLY, CDR2 FYNNEI. Full variable domain (missing parts from reference TRBV2 and TRBJ2-3): EPEVTQTPSHQVTQMGQEVILRCVPISNHLYFYWYRQILGQKVEFLVSFYNNEISEKSEIFDDQFSVERPDGSNFTLKIRSTKLEDSAMYFCASGIEGTDTQYFGPGTRLTVL.

The chain uses TRBV6-1 and TRBJ2-1; no definite D call. Germline lookup yields CDR1 MNHNS and CDR2 SASEGT. This CDR3 is built from 16 residues. V lost 4 bases to trimming and J lost 0 bases, with 13 bases between them. The CDR3 reads CASSANPMSSYNEQFF. The CDR3 nucleotides are TGTGCCAGCAGTGCCAACCCTATGAGCTCCTACAATGAGCAGTTCTTC.

The CDR3 DNA reads as TGTGCCAGCGGACGATATCAGGGAACCAATGAGCAGTTCTTC. Protein: CASGRYQGTNEQFF. The chain carries TRBV6-6 and TRBJ2-1, with D perhaps TRBD1 (5 bases). Trimming left V 8 bases short and J 6 bases short, with 17 bases between. The CDR3 length is 14 residues. Germline assignment: CDR1 MNHNY and CDR2 SVGAGI (reference sequence).

Remarks on this clone: Different DNA sequences within this sample yield the same CDR3. The chain links TRBV5-5 to TRBJ1-6, with no clear D. V was cut by 1 base and J by 3 bases, with 8 bases left in between. CDR1 and CDR2 (germline): SGHKS, YYEKEE (reference sequence). The CDR3 runs to 15 residues. CDR3 protein: CASSLTSSYNSPLHF. The DNA of the CDR3 is TGTGCCAGCAGCTTGACATCCAGCTATAATTCACCCCTCCACTTT.

V usage is TRBV19 and J usage is TRBJ2-1; D remains ambiguous. CDR1 and CDR2 from the germline V gene are LNHDA and SQIVND (reference sequence). CDR3 length equals 12 residues. V lost 7 bases to trimming and J lost 5 bases, with 9 bases between them. The DNA for the CDR3 is TGTGCCAGTAATGTAGGAGACAATGAGCAGTTCTTC. Its protein is CASNVGDNEQFF.

This clone has more than one count but fewer than ten. The sample contains more than one DNA sequence encoding this CDR3. J is TRBJ1-2 and V is TRBV4-1, with TRBD1 matching over 10 bases. Germline trimming cut 1 base from V and 2 bases from J; bases unmatched to any gene: 1. Germline CDR1 reads MGHRA; CDR2 reads YSYEKL. The CDR3 loop spans 15 amino acids. CDR3: CASSQAGQGNYGYTF. CDR3 sequence (DNA): TGCGCCAGCAGCCAAGCGGGACAGGGGAACTATGGCTACACCTTC.

Turning to this clone: Other nucleotide sequences from this sample produce the same CDR3. This rearrangement joins TRBV19 to TRBJ2-3; 7 bases fit TRBD2. CDR3 length: 14 amino acids. Germline CDR1 and CDR2: LNHDA and SQIVND (reference sequence). Trimming at V came to 5 bases and at J to 3 bases, leaving 5 bases not matched to a gene. CDR3: CASSRGGITDTQYF. The CDR3 DNA follows: TGTGCCAGTAGTCGGGGAGGGATTACAGATACGCAGTATTTT.

In this sample, this clone turned up a few times. Other DNA variants within this sample encode the same CDR3. The chain couples TRBV5-1 to TRBJ2-2; D is unresolved. This CDR3 is 15 amino acids long. CDR1 is SGHRS, CDR2 YFSETQ, per germline. Trimming cost V 0 bases and J 0 bases, with 6 bases left between them. CDR3 bases: TGCGCCAGCAGCTTGGGGACGGCGAACACCGGGGAGCTGTTTTTT. Protein: CASSLGTANTGELFF.

The V call is TRBV7-9, the J call TRBJ1-1; 10 positions agree with TRBD1. Germline assignment: CDR1 SEHNR and CDR2 FQNEAQ (reference sequence). Unmatched junction bases numbered 3, after V lost 5 bases and J lost 9 bases. The CDR3 covers 12 residues. This chain's CDR3 is CASSLDRGKAFF. The CDR3 DNA sequence: TGTGCCAGCAGCCTGGACAGGGGGAAAGCTTTCTTT.

This chain links TRBV27 with TRBJ2-3; 10 nucleotides agree with TRBD1. V lost 4 bases and J lost 1; bases outside the gene matches: 8. Germline CDR1 reads MNHEY; CDR2 reads SMNVEV (reference sequence). The CDR3 has 17 amino acids. The CDR3 is CASSSTRTGGGTDTQYF. The CDR3 coding sequence is TGTGCCAGCAGTTCAACGAGGACAGGGGGTGGCACAGATACGCAGTATTTT.

The V gene is TRBV15, the J gene TRBJ2-5, with D maybe TRBD1 (6 bases). This CDR3 has 13 amino acids. Germline V gene lookup returns CDR1 LNHNV and CDR2 YYDKDF (reference sequence). V was pared by 2 bases and J by 4 bases, with 8 bases between. In DNA, the CDR3 is TGTGCCACCAGCAGAAGGACAGCAGAGACCCAGTACTTC. Its translation is CATSRRTAETQYF.

The chain joins TRBV10-3 to TRBJ2-1; D is unresolved. CDR1 ENHRY and CDR2 SYGVKD come from the germline V gene. Deletions cut 3 bases from V and 6 bases from J, with 3 bases between. There are 11 residues in the CDR3. As DNA, the CDR3 is TGTGCCATCAGTGACGGCAATGAGCAGTTCTTC. This encodes CAISDGNEQFF.

V usage is TRBV2 and J usage is TRBJ1-1, with a weak D call TRBD1 (6 bases). V lost 8 bases, J lost 1 base, and 11 bases lay in between. This CDR3 comprises 13 residues. From germline, CDR1 is SNHLY and CDR2 FYNNEI. Here the CDR3 DNA reads TGTGCCAGCGGTTGGACAGAGAACACTGAAGCTTTCTTT. Residues: CASGWTENTEAFF.

The chain recombines TRBV5-4 with TRBJ1-2; D not resolved. The ends were cut back, 0 bases at V and 2 bases at J, with 11 bases in the middle. Germline V lookup: CDR1 SGHNT, CDR2 YYREEE (reference sequence). CDR3 length: 15 residues. CDR3 nucleotide sequence: TGTGCCAGCAGCTTGGAGCCAGCGCCAAACTATGGCTACACCTTC. Residues: CASSLEPAPNYGYTF.

As to this clone: Other DNA sequences within the sample encode an identical CDR3. The V call is TRBV2, the J call TRBJ1-4, with D possibly matching TRBD1 (5 bases). Germline assignment: CDR1 SNHLY and CDR2 FYNNEI. The CDR3 loop spans 13 amino acids. V lost 6 bases and J lost 7, with 12 bases in between. CDR3 sequence: CASRRGEGEKLFF. The CDR3 DNA reads as TGTGCCAGCAGACGGGGCGAAGGTGAAAAACTGTTTTTT.

The rearrangement uses TRBV30 and TRBJ2-3, with 7 bases fitting TRBD2. Per the germline V gene, CDR1 is GTSNPN and CDR2 is SVGIG (reference sequence). The trim removed 2 bases at V and 2 bases at J, leaving 7 bases unmatched. There are 15 residues in the CDR3. The CDR3 region is CAWSLGGRATDTQYF. The CDR3 bases are TGTGCCTGGAGTCTCGGAGGGAGGGCCACAGATACGCAGTATTTT. Full variable domain (missing parts from reference TRBV30 and TRBJ2-3): SQTIHQWPATLVQPVGSPLSLECTVEGTSNPNLYWYRQAAGRGLQLLFYSVGIGQISSEVPQNLSASRPQDRQFILSSKKLLLSDSGFYLCAWSLGGRATDTQYFGPGTRLTVL.

This clone occurred once. Other DNA sequences in the sample encode the same CDR3. V is TRBV18 and J is TRBJ2-2; D unclear. CDR1 KGHSH and CDR2 LQKENI come from the germline V gene. The CDR3 sequence is 13 residues long. V was trimmed by 3 bases and J by 4 bases, leaving 6 bases between them. The CDR3: CASSPGPTGELFF. CDR3 DNA sequence: TGTGCCAGCTCACCTGGTCCCACCGGGGAGCTGTTTTTT.

The V gene is TRBV4-3, the J gene TRBJ2-7; D might be TRBD2 (5 bases). This CDR3 spans 13 amino acids. Trimming cost V 4 bases and J 6 bases, with 13 bases left between them. Per the germline V gene, CDR1 is LGHNA and CDR2 is YSLEER. The CDR3 DNA sequence: TGCGCCAGCAGCCGCATTCTAGCAGGCGAGCAGTACTTC. Translation: CASSRILAGEQYF.

The chain links TRBV7-2 to TRBJ2-3, with 10 bases fitting TRBD2. CDR1 SGHTA and CDR2 FQGNSA come from the germline V gene. V lost 1 base, J lost 4 bases, and 14 bases stayed unmatched. This CDR3 spans 19 amino acids. In DNA form, the CDR3 reads TGTGCCAGCAGCTTAGTGGGTGCTAGCGGGAGTCAACGGGCAGATACGCAGTATTTT. It yields the protein CASSLVGASGSQRADTQYF.

This clone showed up many times. For the CDR3, the DNA is TGTGCCAGCAGCCGAGACAGGGCTGGGGGCTATGGCTACACCTTC. It yields the protein CASSRDRAGGYGYTF. V and J are TRBV6-1 and TRBJ1-2; 7 bases align to TRBD1. V lost 6 bases and J lost 4; bases outside the gene matches: 11. The CDR3 contains 15 residues. CDR1 is MNHNS and CDR2 is SASEGT in the germline V gene.

This rearrangement joins TRBV10-2 to TRBJ2-7, with 11 nucleotides matching TRBD2. This CDR3 region has 15 residues. After removal of 6 bases from V and 4 bases from J, the junction contained 8 bases not matched to a gene. The germline V gene encodes CDR1 WSHSY and CDR2 SAAADI. The CDR3 sequence is CASRDTSGSGYEQYF. CDR3 bases: TGCGCCAGCAGAGACACTAGCGGGAGCGGGTACGAGCAGTACTTC.